This TCR beta chain was recorded in a study of beta chain features in type 1 diabetes. Study at large: Healthy donors resembled patients in age, gender and cell yields.

Study-wide results and limits: Within the patient group, naive, central memory and Treg TCRB repertoires appeared more similar to each other than within healthy donors. All four CD4+ subsets from Type 1 diabetes patients carried moderately but significantly shorter TCRB CDR3s. Short templates might get an advantage during PCR, and this would be equal in patients and controls.

CDR1 is LGHNT and CDR2 is FRNRAP in the germline V gene. The CDR3 is 14 amino acids. Trimming took off 3 bases at V and 5 bases at J, with 11 bases between the two ends. The study reverse transcribed the entire isolated RNA, so it sequenced expressed TCRB transcripts. Libraries were prepared by immunoSEQ multiplex PCR; TCRdb keeps only in-frame clonotypes and omits some of them. Here the sample spans about 160,000 clones, about 8.1% being singletons. For this clone: Its antigen is undetermined.

It was via CD45RO/CCR7/CD25/CD127/CD95/CD27 that CD4+ naive, central memory, regulatory and stem cell-like memory cells were sorted. The chain is built from TRBV12-5 and TRBJ2-1; D remains ambiguous. Material: central memory CD4+ T cells from blood. The receptor was derived from a woman aged 18-29 years with type 1 diabetes. CDR3: CASGLSPNHNEQFF. The CDR3 nucleotides are TGTGCTAGTGGTTTATCCCCTAACCACAATGAGCAGTTCTTC.